These T cell receptor beta chains were read from a single sample in a study of shared clonotypes between healthy human individuals. Profiling relied on immunoSEQ multiplex PCR, and the TCRdb table lists in-frame clones only, not all of them. This table has 2.3 million or so clones, just over 90% appearing once. The source material was naive CD4+ T cells from PBMCs. These TCRs come from a man younger than 35 in good health. Some clones in this sample may be carry-over from other donors' samples. The CDR3 runs from the conserved cysteine through the conserved F or W. The D gene is left open where the match is weak. Clone size is stated in some rows and not others, as once, few, many or a class when expanded.

. | TRBJ1-1 | TRBV5-1 | 15 | . | CASSLAGLGNTEAFF | TGCGCCAGCAGCTTGGCCGGGCTGGGGAACACTGAAGCTTTCTTT
. | TRBJ2-7 | TRBV6-5 | 13 | . | CASSSRQTGGQYF | TGTGCCAGCAGTTCCCGACAGACCGGTGGCCAGTACTTC
TRBD1 | TRBJ1-1 | TRBV5-8 | 15 | . | CASSLGGTGRTEAFF | TGTGCCAGCAGCTTGGGTGGGACAGGGAGGACTGAAGCTTTCTTT
TRBD1 | TRBJ2-1 | TRBV19 | 16 | once | CASSIDQGARYNEQFF | TGTGCCAGTAGTATAGACCAGGGGGCGCGATACAATGAGCAGTTCTTC
. | TRBJ2-2 | TRBV28 | 15 | once | CASSFYRANTGELFF | TGTGCCAGCAGTTTCTATAGGGCGAACACCGGGGAGCTGTTTTTT
. | TRBJ2-7 | TRBV11-1 | 16 | . | CASSLAGVGFRYEQYF | TGTGCCAGCAGCTTAGCTGGTGTGGGTTTCCGCTACGAGCAGTACTTC
. | TRBJ1-1 | TRBV29-1 | 13 | . | CSVEGGAGTEAFF | TGCAGCGTTGAAGGGGGCGCCGGAACTGAAGCTTTCTTT
. | TRBJ2-7 | TRBV6-6 | 13 | . | CASSYPGSYEQYF | TGTGCCAGCAGTTACCCGGGATCTTACGAGCAGTACTTC
. | TRBJ1-6 | TRBV7-9 | 13 | . | CASLEREGSPLHF | TGTGCCAGTCTCGAACGAGAAGGCTCACCCCTCCACTTT
. | TRBJ2-3 | TRBV9 | 13 | . | CASSVGQPDTQYF | TGTGCCAGCAGCGTAGGTCAGCCAGATACGCAGTATTTT
TRBD2 | TRBJ2-7 | TRBV11-1 | 15 | . | CASSLLAGAWYEQYF | TGTGCCAGCAGCCTACTAGCGGGAGCTTGGTACGAGCAGTACTTC
TRBD1 | TRBJ1-2 | TRBV28 | 12 | . | CASSTGAYGYTF | TGTGCCAGCAGTACAGGGGCCTATGGCTACACCTTC
. | TRBJ1-4 | TRBV15 | 14 | . | CATSRDGQKEKLFF | TGTGCCACCAGCAGAGACGGCCAGAAGGAAAAACTGTTTTTT
. | TRBJ1-2 | TRBV9 | 13 | once | CASSPASYYGYTF | TGTGCCAGCAGCCCTGCCAGCTACTATGGCTACACCTTC
. | TRBJ1-2 | TRBV28 | 13 | . | CASSLTGRSGYTF | TGTGCCAGCAGTTTAACGGGGCGATCCGGCTACACCTTC
. | TRBJ2-2 | TRBV9 | 14 | . | CASREDRNTGELFF | TGTGCCAGCAGGGAAGACCGGAACACCGGGGAGCTGTTTTTT
. | TRBJ2-1 | TRBV27 | 14 | . | CASSLYPNNNEQFF | TGTGCCAGCAGCCTTTACCCAAACAACAATGAGCAGTTCTTC
. | TRBJ2-7 | TRBV29-1 | 12 | . | CSGTRGGAEQYF | TGCAGCGGGACACGTGGGGGGGCCGAGCAGTACTTC
. | TRBJ1-3 | TRBV19 | 15 | . | CASSGTVASGNTIYF | TGTGCCAGTAGTGGGACCGTTGCCTCTGGAAACACCATATATTTT
. | TRBJ2-3 | TRBV7-3 | 15 | . | CASSLSRGDTDTQYF | TGTGCCAGCAGCTTATCCCGGGGAGACACAGATACGCAGTATTTT
. | TRBJ2-2 | TRBV28 | 13 | . | CASSLRLSGELFF | TGTGCCAGCAGTCTCAGACTTTCCGGGGAGCTGTTTTTT
. | TRBJ2-1 | TRBV5-6 | 12 | . | CASSLAGSEQFF | TGTGCCAGCAGCCTGGCCGGAAGTGAGCAGTTCTTC
TRBD1 | TRBJ1-1 | TRBV5-1 | 14 | . | CASSLADRAPEAFF | TGCGCCAGCAGCTTGGCGGACAGGGCCCCTGAAGCTTTCTTT
. | TRBJ1-4 | TRBV10-3 | 16 | . | CAISESGGAGNEKLFF | TGTGCCATCAGTGAGTCCGGGGGTGCAGGGAATGAAAAACTGTTTTTT
. | TRBJ1-2 | TRBV7-2 | 15 | . | CASSPTGFSNYGYTF | TGTGCCAGCAGCCCCACGGGATTTTCTAACTATGGCTACACCTTC
. | TRBJ1-4 | TRBV5-1 | 15 | . | CASSLGPGGLEKLFF | TGCGCCAGCAGCTTGGGGCCAGGAGGATTAGAAAAACTGTTTTTT
TRBD1 | TRBJ2-7 | TRBV7-9 | 15 | . | CASSSRTGLINEQYF | TGTGCCAGCAGCTCCCGGACAGGGCTAATCAACGAGCAGTACTTC
. | TRBJ2-2 | TRBV10-1 | 15 | . | CASSVLAGNTGELFF | TGCGCCAGCAGTGTCTTGGCGGGAAACACCGGGGAGCTGTTTTTT
. | TRBJ2-7 | TRBV9 | 15 | . | CAGGFGRALGYEQYF | TGTGCCGGGGGCTTTGGCAGGGCCCTCGGCTACGAGCAGTACTTC
TRBD2 | TRBJ2-1 | TRBV2 | 16 | . | CASSEGRTSGLDEQFF | TGTGCCAGCAGTGAGGGAAGGACTAGCGGGTTGGATGAGCAGTTCTTC
TRBD2 | TRBJ2-2 | TRBV6-6 | 16 | . | CASRLGTSGIVGELFF | TGTGCCAGCAGGCTCGGGACTAGCGGGATTGTGGGGGAGCTGTTTTTT
. | TRBJ2-2 | TRBV5-1 | 15 | . | CASTNRTAVTGELFF | TGCGCCAGCACTAATCGGACAGCAGTGACCGGGGAGCTGTTTTTT
. | TRBJ1-1 | TRBV5-4 | 13 | . | CASSLVRTTEAFF | TGTGCCAGCAGCTTGGTTCGGACCACTGAAGCTTTCTTT
. | TRBJ1-1 | TRBV7-9 | 14 | . | CASSNRDGNTEAFF | TGTGCCAGCAGTAACCGGGACGGCAACACTGAAGCTTTCTTT
TRBD1 | TRBJ1-5 | TRBV28 | 18 | . | CASSRSGRGQWGNQPQHF | TGTGCCAGCAGTAGGAGTGGCAGGGGGCAGTGGGGCAATCAGCCCCAGCATTTT
. | TRBJ1-1 | TRBV19 | 15 | . | CASTRTGTTGAEAFF | TGTGCCAGTACCCGAACGGGGACGACTGGGGCTGAAGCTTTCTTT
. | TRBJ2-7 | TRBV28 | 14 | . | CASSLGVPSYEQYF | TGTGCCAGCAGTTTAGGGGTCCCATCCTACGAGCAGTACTTC
TRBD1 | TRBJ1-2 | TRBV6-6 | 13 | . | CASSWGQGNGYTF | TGTGCCAGCAGTTGGGGACAGGGGAATGGCTACACCTTC
. | TRBJ1-1 | TRBV5-4 | 12 | . | CASSLVNTEAFF | TGTGCCAGCAGCTTGGTGAACACTGAAGCTTTCTTT
. | TRBJ2-1 | TRBV7-6 | 14 | . | CASSSRKEGDEQFF | TGTGCCAGCAGCTCCAGAAAGGAGGGGGATGAGCAGTTCTTC
. | TRBJ1-6 | TRBV30 | 15 | . | CAWSVGVSYNSPLHF | TGTGCCTGGAGTGTGGGCGTCTCCTATAATTCACCCCTCCACTTT